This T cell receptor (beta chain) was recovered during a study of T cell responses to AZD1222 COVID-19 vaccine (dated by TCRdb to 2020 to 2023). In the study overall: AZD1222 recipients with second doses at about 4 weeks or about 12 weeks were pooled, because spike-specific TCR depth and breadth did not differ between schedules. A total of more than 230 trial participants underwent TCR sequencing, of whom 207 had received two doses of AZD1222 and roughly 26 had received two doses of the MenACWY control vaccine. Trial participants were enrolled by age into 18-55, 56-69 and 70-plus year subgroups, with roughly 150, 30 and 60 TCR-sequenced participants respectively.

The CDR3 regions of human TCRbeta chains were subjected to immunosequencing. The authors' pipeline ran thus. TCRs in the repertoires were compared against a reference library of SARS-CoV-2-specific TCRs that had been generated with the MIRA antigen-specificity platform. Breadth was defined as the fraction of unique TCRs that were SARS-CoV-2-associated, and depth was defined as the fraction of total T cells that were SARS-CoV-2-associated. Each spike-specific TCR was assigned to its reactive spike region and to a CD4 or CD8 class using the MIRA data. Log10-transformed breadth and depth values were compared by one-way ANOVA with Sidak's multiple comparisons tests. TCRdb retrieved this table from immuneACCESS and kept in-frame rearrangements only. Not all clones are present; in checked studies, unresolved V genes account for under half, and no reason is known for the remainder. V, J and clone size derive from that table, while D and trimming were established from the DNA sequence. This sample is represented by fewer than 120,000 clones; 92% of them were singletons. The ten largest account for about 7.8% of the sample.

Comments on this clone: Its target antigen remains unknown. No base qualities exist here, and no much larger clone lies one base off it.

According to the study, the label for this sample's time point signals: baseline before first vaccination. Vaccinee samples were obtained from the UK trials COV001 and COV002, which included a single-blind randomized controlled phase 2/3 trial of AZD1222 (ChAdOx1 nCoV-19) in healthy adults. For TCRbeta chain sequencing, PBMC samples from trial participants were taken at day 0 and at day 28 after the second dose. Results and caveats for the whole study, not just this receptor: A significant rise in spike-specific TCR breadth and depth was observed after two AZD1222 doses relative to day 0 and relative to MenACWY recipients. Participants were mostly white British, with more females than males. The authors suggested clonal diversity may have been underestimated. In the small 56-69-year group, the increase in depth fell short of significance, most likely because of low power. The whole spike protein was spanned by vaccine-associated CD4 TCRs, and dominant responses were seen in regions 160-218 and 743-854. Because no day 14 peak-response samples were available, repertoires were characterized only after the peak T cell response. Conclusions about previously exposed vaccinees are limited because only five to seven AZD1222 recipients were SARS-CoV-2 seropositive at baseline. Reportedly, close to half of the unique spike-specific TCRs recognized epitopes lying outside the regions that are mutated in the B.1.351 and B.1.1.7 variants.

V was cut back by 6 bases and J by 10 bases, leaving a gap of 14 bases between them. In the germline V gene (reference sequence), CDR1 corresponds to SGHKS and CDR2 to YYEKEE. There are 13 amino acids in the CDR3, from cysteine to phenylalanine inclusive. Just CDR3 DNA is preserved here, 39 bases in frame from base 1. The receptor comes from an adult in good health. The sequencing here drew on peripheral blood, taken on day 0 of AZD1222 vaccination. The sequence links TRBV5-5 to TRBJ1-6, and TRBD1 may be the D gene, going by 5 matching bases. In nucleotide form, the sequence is TGTGCCAGCATCCTGGGTGGGGGATCACCCCTCCACTTT. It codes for CASILGGGSPLHF.